The 9 T cell receptor beta chains below were found in one sample sequenced in a study of cytomegalovirus exposure and HLA in healthy donors (dated by TCRdb to about 2017). Library prep was done by the immunoSEQ multiplex PCR assay. A mixture of 60 forward primers for TCR Vbeta segments and 13 reverse primers for TCR Jbeta segments was used in the multiplex PCR. TCRdb mirrors the immuneACCESS table, restricted to in-frame sequences. Some clones are absent from its copies; in checked studies, under half trace to an unresolved V gene, and the reason for the others is unknown. The sample table records about 98,000 clones; approximately 80% of these occur just once. The leading ten clones occupy roughly 3.8% of the sample. The source material was PBMCs. The receptors here all came from a female donor in good health and CMV-seropositive.

The J gene is TRBJ1-1, the V gene TRBV6-6; 7 nucleotides agree with TRBD1. V was pared by 4 bases and J by 4 bases, with 6 bases of the junction left unmatched. Germline V gene data show CDR1 as MNHNY and CDR2 as SVGAGI (reference sequence). The CDR3 spans 14 residues. CDR3 amino acids: CASSLQGNITEAFF. In DNA, the CDR3 is TGTGCCAGCAGTTTACAGGGGAATATCACTGAAGCTTTCTTT.

The V and J genes are TRBV5-6 and TRBJ1-5, with TRBD1 matching 7 bases. V was clipped by 1 base and J by 0 bases; unmatched bases: 4. This CDR3 region has 16 residues. Germline assignment: CDR1 SGHDT and CDR2 YYEEEE. As DNA, the CDR3 is TGTGCCAGCAGCTTGTGGACAGGCCCTAGCAATCAGCCCCAGCATTTT. Translation gives CASSLWTGPSNQPQHF.

This rearrangement joins TRBV2 to TRBJ2-7; TRBD1 might be the D (6 bases). The CDR3 consists of 14 residues. V was trimmed by 1 base and J by 3 bases, leaving 10 bases between them. The germline V gene encodes CDR1 SNHLY and CDR2 FYNNEI. The CDR3 is CASSEGRGGYEQYF. CDR3 bases: TGTGCCAGCAGTGAAGGCAGGGGTGGCTACGAGCAGTACTTC.

This chain connects TRBV6-1 to TRBJ2-7, with D maybe TRBD1 (5 bases). Germline V gives CDR1 MNHNS, CDR2 SASEGT. The CDR3 has 14 residues. Between the trimmed V and J ends, which lost 3 bases and 4 bases, there was a span of 13 bases. The CDR3 protein is CASSDRVRLYEQYF. Here the CDR3 DNA reads TGTGCCAGCAGTGACAGGGTCAGACTGTACGAGCAGTACTTC.

This rearrangement joins TRBV4-1 to TRBJ2-7; D gene uncertain. Germline V gene lookup returns CDR1 MGHRA and CDR2 YSYEKL. V lost 4 bases and J lost 0, with 7 bases in between. This CDR3 has 13 amino acids. The CDR3 loop reads CASSRLASYEQYF. The DNA for the CDR3 is TGCGCCAGCAGCCGACTTGCCTCCTACGAGCAGTACTTC.

This clone came up a few times. The chain links TRBV6-5 to TRBJ2-5; 10 bases are shared with TRBD2. The J call may be mistaken, given a closer DNA end match to TRBJ2-7. Germline CDR1 MNHEY, CDR2 SVGAGI. This CDR3 is 15 amino acids long. Here the CDR3 DNA reads TGTGCCAGCAGTAATAGCGGGGGGTTGATCTACGAGCAGTACTTC. Translated, it gives CASSNSGGLIYEQYF.

This chain links TRBV6-1 with TRBJ1-1, with 7 bases that match TRBD1. The CDR3 loop spans 14 amino acids. Trimming at V came to 3 bases and at J to 4 bases, leaving 5 bases not matched to a gene. Germline assignment: CDR1 MNHNS and CDR2 SASEGT. CDR3 residues: CASSDRGRVTEAFF. The CDR3 DNA sequence: TGTGCCAGCAGTGATAGGGGGCGCGTCACTGAAGCTTTCTTT.

The chain is built from TRBV20-1 and TRBJ1-6, with D possibly matching TRBD1 (5 bases). V was clipped by 6 bases and J by 14 bases, with 14 bases between them. Germline CDR1 reads DFQATT; CDR2 reads SNEGSKA (reference sequence). The CDR3 sequence is 11 residues long. CDR3 protein: CSASAREALHF. In DNA, the CDR3 is TGCAGTGCCAGCGCCAGGGAGGCCCTCCACTTT.

The rearrangement links TRBV19 to TRBJ2-4; D perhaps matches TRBD2 (6 bases). V dropped 5 bases and J dropped 1 base, with 12 bases sitting between them. The CDR3 consists of 15 residues. Germline values: CDR1 LNHDA, CDR2 SQIVND (reference sequence). The CDR3 here is CASSGNGGAKNIQYF. Written as DNA, the CDR3 is TGTGCCAGTAGTGGAAACGGGGGTGCCAAAAACATTCAGTACTTC.